Following are 15 T cell receptor beta chains from one sample sequenced in a study of blood T cell repertoires in COVID-19. Repertoires were generated with immunoSEQ multiplex PCR, while TCRdb's copy carries only in-frame clones and drops some. The table includes fewer than 300,000 clones, 75% to 90% detected once. Sequenced input: PBMCs or T cells enriched from blood (not recorded which). The receptors shown here come from a man in his forties who had recovered from COVID-19.

The CDR3 coding sequence is TGTGCCAGCAGCTCGTATAGCGGGAGGGCCGTAGATACGCAGTATTTT. Protein product: CASSSYSGRAVDTQYF. The J gene is TRBJ2-3, the V gene TRBV7-3; 11 bases align to TRBD2. Germline V CDR1 and CDR2: SGHTA, FQGTGA. The V gene end was trimmed by 4 bases and the J gene end by 5 bases; junction bases not matched to a gene: 8. CDR3 length equals 16 residues. Full variable domain (rest looked up from reference TRBV7-3 and TRBJ2-3): GAGVSQTPSNKVTEKGKYVELRCDPISGHTALYWYRQSLGQGPEFLIYFQGTGAADDSGLPNDRFFAVRPEGSVSTLKIQRTERGDSAVYLCASSSYSGRAVDTQYFGPGTRLTVL.

The V and J genes are TRBV28 and TRBJ2-7; D may be TRBD2 (6 bases). The CDR3 totals 14 residues. Looked up from germline, CDR1 is MDHEN and CDR2 is SYDVKM. V was cut by 1 base and J by 0 bases, with 7 bases left in between. The CDR3 loop reads CASSLFGSSYEQYF. In DNA, the CDR3 is TGTGCCAGCAGTTTATTCGGGAGCTCCTACGAGCAGTACTTC.

The chain combines TRBV5-1 with TRBJ1-4, with TRBD1 as a possible D gene (5 bases). V gave up 2 bases and J gave up 3 bases, with 11 bases separating them. The V gene's germline CDR1 is SGHRS and CDR2 YFSETQ. The CDR3 is 15 amino acids. For the CDR3, the DNA is TGCGCCAGCAGCTTCTGGGGCCAGGCTAATGAAAAACTGTTTTTT. Translation: CASSFWGQANEKLFF.

The rearrangement uses TRBV7-2 and TRBJ2-1; 7 nucleotides match TRBD1. The CDR3 runs to 15 residues. The V segment lost 2 bases and the J segment 4 bases; nucleotides outside the gene matches: 5. CDR1 and CDR2 (germline): SGHTA, FQGNSA. CDR3 DNA: TGTGCCAGCAGCTTACCGGGACAGCGTTACAATGAGCAGTTCTTC. This translates into CASSLPGQRYNEQFF.

The chain joins TRBV7-7 to TRBJ2-2; 7 bases fit TRBD2. V lost 1 base, J lost 4 bases, and 6 bases stayed unmatched. CDR3 length equals 16 residues. The germline CDR1 and CDR2 sequences are SSHAT and FNYEAQ (reference sequence). CDR3 in DNA: TGTGCCAGCAGCTTAGAGGGCGGGAGTGCCACCGGGGAGCTGTTTTTT. Protein sequence: CASSLEGGSATGELFF.

This clone was picked up one time. The chain is built from TRBV9 and TRBJ2-1, with a possible D match to TRBD1 (6 bases). CDR1 and CDR2 from the germline V gene are SGDLS and YYNGEE. V was shortened by 3 bases and J by 10 bases, with 20 bases between the two germline ends. The CDR3 has 15 amino acids. As DNA, the CDR3 is TGTGCCAGCAGCGCGACAACACTCCCTCAGGGGGAGCAGTTCTTC. Translation gives CASSATTLPQGEQFF.

The chain's CDR3 is CASSELARQPQHF. The CDR3 DNA sequence: TGCGCCAGCAGTGAGTTAGCACGTCAGCCCCAGCATTTT. The genes are TRBV10-2 and TRBJ1-5; no clear D. The CDR3 has 13 amino acids. V was trimmed by 1 base and J by 6 bases, leaving 7 bases between them. Germline CDR1 and CDR2: WSHSY and SAAADI.

V usage is TRBV7-9 and J usage is TRBJ2-7; a possible D gene is TRBD1 (6 bases). Trimming removed 5 bases from V and 5 bases from J, with 19 bases in between. This CDR3 is 15 amino acids long. Germline values: CDR1 SEHNR, CDR2 FQNEAQ (reference sequence). The CDR3 spells CASSNPGVLWDEQYF. The CDR3 DNA sequence: TGTGCCAGCAGCAACCCAGGGGTCCTCTGGGACGAGCAGTACTTC.

V and J are TRBV3-1 (or the pseudogene TRBV3-2) and TRBJ2-4; possible D gene TRBD1, 5 bases. This CDR3 has 13 residues. V gave up 1 base and J gave up 8 bases, with 9 bases separating them. CDR1 and CDR2 from the germline V gene are LGHDT and YNNKEL (reference sequence). The CDR3 is CASSQVTGHIQYF. The CDR3 DNA follows: TGTGCCAGCAGCCAAGTTACAGGTCACATTCAGTACTTC.

Comments on this clone: Other nucleotide sequences from this sample produce the same CDR3. The chain carries TRBV18 and TRBJ2-1, with no clear D. The CDR3 totals 13 residues. V was cut by 4 bases and J by 8 bases, with 12 bases left in between. Germline CDR1 is KGHSH and CDR2 is LQKENI. The chain's CDR3 is CASSLLLEDEQFF. The CDR3 region has the DNA TGTGCCAGCTCACTATTACTCGAGGATGAGCAGTTCTTC.

The CDR3 sequence: CASSEQGVGTEAFF. The CDR3 DNA sequence: TGTGCCAGCAGCGAACAGGGGGTCGGCACTGAAGCTTTCTTT. The chain is built from TRBV13 and TRBJ1-1; the match to TRBD1 covers 8 bases. Germline V gene sequence: CDR1 PRHDT, CDR2 FYEKMQ (reference sequence). There are 14 residues in the CDR3. The V segment lost 5 bases and the J segment 4 bases; nucleotides outside the gene matches: 6.

The chain employs TRBV29-1 and TRBJ1-1; no definite D call. Germline-derived CDR1 and CDR2 are SQVTM and ANQGSEA. V was trimmed by 7 bases and J by 4 bases, leaving 13 bases between them. The CDR3 contains 12 residues. Here the CDR3 reads CSARVGGTEAFF. CDR3 DNA: TGCAGCGCCCGCGTGGGAGGCACTGAAGCTTTCTTT. Combining the CDR3 with reference TRBV29-1 and TRBJ1-1 gives the whole variable domain SAVISQKPSRDICQRGTSLTIQCQVDSQVTMMFWYRQQPGQSLTLIATANQGSEATYESGFVIDKFPISRPNLTFSTLTVSNMSPEDSSIYLCSARVGGTEAFFGQGTRLTVV.

The V and J genes are TRBV11-2 and TRBJ1-1; 8 nucleotides agree with TRBD1. CDR1 is SGHAT, CDR2 FQNNGV, per germline. V lost 3 bases, J lost 11 bases, and 14 bases stayed unmatched. The CDR3 contains 15 residues. This chain's CDR3 is CASSFGQGEDLTAFF. DNA for the CDR3: TGTGCCAGCAGCTTCGGACAGGGTGAGGACCTGACGGCTTTCTTT.

This clone was counted only a few times. This chain connects TRBV28 to TRBJ2-1, with D perhaps matching TRBD2 (7 bases). CDR1 is MDHEN, CDR2 SYDVKM, per germline. The ends were cut back, 9 bases at V and 0 bases at J, with 15 bases in the middle. This CDR3 has 15 residues. The CDR3 loop is CASRRGGGSYNEQFF. For the CDR3, the DNA is TGTGCCAGTCGGAGGGGGGGCGGCTCCTACAATGAGCAGTTCTTC.

CDR3 nucleotides: TGTGCCAGCAGCGAAATCGGTGCGAACACTGAAGCTTTCTTT. Translating it yields CASSEIGANTEAFF. The genes are TRBV13 and TRBJ1-1; D uncertain. CDR3 size: 14 residues. CDR1 and CDR2 (germline): PRHDT, FYEKMQ (reference sequence). V gave up 5 bases and J gave up 1 base, with 11 bases separating them. Using reference TRBV13 and TRBJ1-1 for the parts outside the CDR3, the full variable domain is AAGVIQSPRHLIKEKRETATLKCYPIPRHDTVYWYQQGPGQDPQFLISFYEKMQSDKGSIPDRFSAQQFSDYHSELNMSSLELGDSALYFCASSEIGANTEAFFGQGTRLTVV.